These T cell receptor beta chains were read from a single sample in a study of human T cells and chemical hapten exposure. From the 5' RACE reads, TCRdb called clonotypes with MiXCR, one entry per CDR3 protein. The repertoire holds over 95,000 distinct CDR3 sequences, roughly 18% seen once, with about 3% in the top ten. Receptor source: a human donor in good health. The CDR3 runs from the conserved cysteine through the conserved F or W. D genes are given only for firm matches. Only part of the rows carry a size: once, few, many, or a class if the clone is expanded.

TRBV5-5,TRBJ1-2,few,TRBD1,TGTGCCAGCAGCGCCTACAGGGGGCCGAACTATGGCTACACCTTC,CASSAYRGPNYGYTF
TRBV11-2,TRBJ2-2,few,TRBD2,TGTGCCAGCAGCCTCCGGACTAGCCTCGGCGGGGAGCTGTTTTTT,CASSLRTSLGGELFF
TRBV29-1,TRBJ2-2,-,-,TGCAGCGTTGTTCGGGGAGACACCGGGGAGCTGTTTTTT,CSVVRGDTGELFF
TRBV4-2,TRBJ2-5,-,TRBD2,TGTGCCAGCAGCCAAGATGCAGGCGGGAGGGCTGGAGGGGAGACCCAGTACTTC,CASSQDAGGRAGGETQYF
TRBV2,TRBJ1-5,many,-,TGTGCCAGCAGTCTACAGGGTGGTCAGCCCCAGCATTTT,CASSLQGGQPQHF
TRBV24-1,TRBJ2-5,-,TRBD2,TGTGCCACCAGTGATGGGCGGGGGACTAGCGGGAACAAGGAGACCCAGTACTTC,CATSDGRGTSGNKETQYF
TRBV29-1,TRBJ1-2,few,-,TGCAGCGCCCCCGAGGGGGGCTATGGCTACACCTTC,CSAPEGGYGYTF
TRBV7-6,TRBJ2-3,few,-,TGTGCCAGCAGCTTAGGTACAGGGATTGTTCAAGATACGCAGTATTTT,CASSLGTGIVQDTQYF
TRBV6-5,TRBJ2-4,-,-,TGTGCCAGCAGTTACTCGAAACTAGCCAAAAACATTCAGTACTTC,CASSYSKLAKNIQYF
TRBV5-6,TRBJ2-6,-,-,TGTGCCAGCAGCTTTGTAGGTGGGTTCTCTGGGGCCAACGTCCTGACTTTC,CASSFVGGFSGANVLTF
TRBV20-1,TRBJ2-2,-,-,TGCAGTGCTAGGGATCCGGGGGAAAAAGACACCGGGGAGCTGTTTTTT,CSARDPGEKDTGELFF
TRBV27,TRBJ1-4,few,-,TGTGCCAGCAGTCTACGATGGACGTCTGAAAAACTGTTTTTT,CASSLRWTSEKLFF
TRBV10-3,TRBJ2-5,-,-,TGTGCCATCAGTGAGGAGACTGGGGTAGAGACCCAGTACTTC,CAISEETGVETQYF
TRBV29-1,TRBJ2-5,few,TRBD1,TGCAGCGTTGCAGGAGGGTCAGGGGGCGAGACCCAGTACTTC,CSVAGGSGGETQYF
TRBV27,TRBJ2-1,few,-,TGTGCCAACACGAAGGTCAAAGGGTACGGTGAGCAGTTCTTC,CANTKVKGYGEQFF
TRBV5-1,TRBJ1-4,few,TRBD1,TGCGCCAGCAGCTTGGGGGACAGGGCCCACGAAAAACTGTTTTTT,CASSLGDRAHEKLFF
TRBV28,TRBJ2-6,few,-,TGTGCCAGCAGTCCAAGGGGCTCTGGGGCCAACGTCCTGACTTTC,CASSPRGSGANVLTF
TRBV5-1,TRBJ2-1,-,TRBD2,TGCGCCAGCATGTCCCTAGCGGGAGCCAATGAGCAGTTCTTC,CASMSLAGANEQFF
TRBV2,TRBJ2-1,few,-,TGTGCCAGCAGTGAAAACTTTTACAATGAGCAGTTCTTC,CASSENFYNEQFF
TRBV5-1,TRBJ1-3,-,-,TGCGCCAGCAGCCCGCTGACAGGAAACACCATATATTTT,CASSPLTGNTIYF
TRBV4-1,TRBJ2-3,-,TRBD2,TGCGCCAGCAGCCAAGAGCGTGGCGGGAGTGTTCCAGATACGCAGTATTTT,CASSQERGGSVPDTQYF
TRBV20-1,TRBJ2-1,-,TRBD2,TGCAGTGCTAGATACCCCGCGGGAGGTGGGAGTGAGCAGTTCTTC,CSARYPAGGGSEQFF
TRBV20-1,TRBJ1-1,few,-,TGCAGTGCTAGAGATGTAGTGAACACTGAAGCTTTCTTT,CSARDVVNTEAFF
TRBV14,TRBJ2-2,-,-,TGTGCCAGCAGCCAAGATCGGACCGGGGAGCTGTTTTTT,CASSQDRTGELFF
TRBV6-2/TRBV6-3,TRBJ2-5,-,-,TGTGCCAGCAGTTTGCGAGGTGGGGGAGAGACCCAGTACTTC,CASSLRGGGETQYF
TRBV28,TRBJ2-5,few,-,TGTGCCAGCAGCTCCCAACCGCTCCAAGAGACCCAGTACTTC,CASSSQPLQETQYF
TRBV7-1,TRBJ2-1,few,-,TGTGCCAGCAGCTTGGGACTTGTCTGGTTAGGGACTCTAACAAATGAGCAGTTCTTC,CASSLGLVWLGTLTNEQFF
TRBV28,TRBJ2-1,-,TRBD2,TGTGCCAGCAGTCTATTAGCGGGTCTCTCCTACAATGAGCAGTTCTTC,CASSLLAGLSYNEQFF
TRBV4-1,TRBJ2-1,-,-,TGCGCCAGCAGCCAGCAGGGTGAGCAGTTCTTC,CASSQQGEQFF
TRBV6-1,TRBJ1-2,few,-,TGTGCCAGCGAATTTCACCGTGGCTACACCTTC,CASEFHRGYTF
TRBV27,TRBJ2-1,few,TRBD2,TGTGCCAGCAGTTCCGGACTAGCCCACAATGAGCAGTTCTTC,CASSSGLAHNEQFF
TRBV6-1,TRBJ1-5,-,-,TGTGCCAGCAGTGAAGCGACGAGCAATCAGCCCCAGCATTTT,CASSEATSNQPQHF
TRBV4-1,TRBJ2-7,few,TRBD2,TGCGCCAGCAGCCAGAGAGCGGGGAACACCTACGAGCAGTACTTC,CASSQRAGNTYEQYF
TRBV6-5,TRBJ1-2,few,-,TGTGCCAGCAGCCACCTTCACGTCCGGAAATTAACCAACTATGGCTACACCTTC,CASSHLHVRKLTNYGYTF
TRBV6-2/TRBV6-3,TRBJ1-1,-,TRBD1,TGTGCCAGCACCGGACAGGGGCGACGGACTGAAGCTTTCTTT,CASTGQGRRTEAFF
TRBV18,TRBJ1-3,few,-,TGTGCCAGCTCACTCTCTGGAAACACCATATATTTT,CASSLSGNTIYF
TRBV13,TRBJ2-7,-,TRBD1,TGTGCCAGCAGCTTAGAAGGGGGCGCCTACGAGCAGTACTTC,CASSLEGGAYEQYF